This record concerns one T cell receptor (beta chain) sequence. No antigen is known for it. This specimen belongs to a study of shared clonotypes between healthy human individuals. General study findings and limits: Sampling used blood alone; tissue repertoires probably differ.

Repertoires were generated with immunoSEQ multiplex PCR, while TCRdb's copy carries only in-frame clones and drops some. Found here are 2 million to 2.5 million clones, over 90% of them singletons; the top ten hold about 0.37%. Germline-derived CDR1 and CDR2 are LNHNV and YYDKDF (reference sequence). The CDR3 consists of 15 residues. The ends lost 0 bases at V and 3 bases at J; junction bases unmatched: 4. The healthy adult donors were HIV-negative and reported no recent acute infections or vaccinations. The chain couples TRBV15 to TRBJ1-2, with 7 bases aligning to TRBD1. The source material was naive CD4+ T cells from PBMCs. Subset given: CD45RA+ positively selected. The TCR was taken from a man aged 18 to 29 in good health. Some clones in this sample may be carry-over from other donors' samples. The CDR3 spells CATSRDRRGDYGYTF. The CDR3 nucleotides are TGTGCCACCAGCAGAGATCGCAGGGGGGACTATGGCTACACCTTC.